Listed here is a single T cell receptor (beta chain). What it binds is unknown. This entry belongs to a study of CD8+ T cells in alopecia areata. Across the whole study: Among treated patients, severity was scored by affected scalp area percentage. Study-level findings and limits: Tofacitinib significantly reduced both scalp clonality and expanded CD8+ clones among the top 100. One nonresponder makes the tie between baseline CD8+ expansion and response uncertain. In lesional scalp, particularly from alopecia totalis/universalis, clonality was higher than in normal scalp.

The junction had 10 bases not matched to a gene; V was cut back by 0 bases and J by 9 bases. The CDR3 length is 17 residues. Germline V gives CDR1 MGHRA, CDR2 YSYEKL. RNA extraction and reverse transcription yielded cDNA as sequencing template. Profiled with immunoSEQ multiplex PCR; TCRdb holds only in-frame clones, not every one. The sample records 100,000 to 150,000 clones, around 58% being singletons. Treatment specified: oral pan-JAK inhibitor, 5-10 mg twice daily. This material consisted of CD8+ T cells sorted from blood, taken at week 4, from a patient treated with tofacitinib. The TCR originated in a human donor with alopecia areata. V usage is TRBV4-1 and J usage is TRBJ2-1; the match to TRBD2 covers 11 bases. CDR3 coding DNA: TGCGCCAGCAGCCAAGAGTCCCTAGCGGGGGGACGGTCTGAGCAGTTCTTC. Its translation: CASSQESLAGGRSEQFF.